Below are 2 T cell receptor beta chains sequenced from a single sample in a study of blood T cell repertoires in COVID-19. TCRdb keeps only in-frame clones here, not all; method: immunoSEQ multiplex PCR. This sample has roughly 230,000 clones; around 84% occur once, and the top ten carry 10% to 13%. The sample was peripheral blood. Receptor source: a woman at least 80 years old with COVID-19, enrolled during active disease.

The gene calls are TRBV27 and TRBJ2-6; 7 bases line up with TRBD1. The CDR3 loop spans 18 amino acids. Per germline, CDR1 MNHEY and CDR2 SMNVEV (reference sequence). Trimming took 4 bases from V and 0 from J; bases not matched to a gene: 9. DNA of the CDR3: TGTGCCAGCAGTTCACAGGGGTCATCCACCTCTGGGGCCAACGTCCTGACTTTC. It yields the protein CASSSQGSSTSGANVLTF. Drawing the rest from reference TRBV27 and TRBJ2-6, the complete variable domain is EAQVTQNPRYLITVTGKKLTVTCSQNMNHEYMSWYRQDPGLGLRQIYYSMNVEVTDKGDVPEGYKVSRKEKRNFPLILESPSPNQTSLYFCASSSQGSSTSGANVLTFGAGSRLTVL.

The rearrangement links TRBV19 to TRBJ2-3; TRBD2 aligns across 10 bases. Trimming took 4 bases from V and 1 from J; bases not matched to a gene: 2. CDR1 and CDR2 from the germline V gene are LNHDA and SQIVND (reference sequence). CDR3 length equals 15 residues. The CDR3 region is CASSTSGGGTDTQYF. The CDR3, as DNA: TGTGCCAGTAGTACTAGCGGGGGAGGCACAGATACGCAGTATTTT. The whole variable domain, remainder taken from reference TRBV19 and TRBJ2-3, is DGGITQSPKYLFRKEGQNVTLSCEQNLNHDAMYWYRQDPGQGLRLIYYSQIVNDFQKGDIAEGYSVSREKKESFPLTVTSAQKNPTAFYLCASSTSGGGTDTQYFGPGTRLTVL.